The 8 T cell receptor beta chains given below trace back to one sample, sequenced in a study of CD8+ T cells in alopecia areata. The treatment here: oral pan-JAK inhibitor, 5-10 mg twice daily. Sequencing used cDNA as its template, made by extracting RNA and reverse transcribing it. Produced via immunoSEQ multiplex PCR; TCRdb's table is partial and in-frame only. In the table there are approximately 110,000 clones, less than 70% of which are singletons. The material was CD4+ T cells sorted from blood, obtained at week 24, from a patient treated with tofacitinib. Receptors were obtained from a human donor with alopecia areata.

This clone was seen more than once but under ten times. V and J are TRBV7-2 and TRBJ1-6, with a possible D match to TRBD1 (6 bases). Trimming took 5 bases from V and 10 from J, leaving 15 bases between them. The CDR3 length is 14 residues. Germline loops: CDR1 SGHTA, CDR2 FQGNSA. The CDR3 nucleotides read TGTGCCAGCAGCCTCGGGGGGCGAGGATCACCCCTCCACTTT. The encoded protein is CASSLGGRGSPLHF.

The V and J genes are TRBV6-5 and TRBJ2-7, with TRBD2 matching over 8 bases. V lost 3 bases and J lost 0; bases outside the gene matches: 1. The CDR3 is 14 residues long. CDR1 is MNHEY and CDR2 is SVGAGI in the germline V gene. The CDR3 nucleotides read TGTGCCAGCAGTTATGCGGGGGGCTCCTACGAGCAGTACTTC. Translation: CASSYAGGSYEQYF.

This clone appeared a few times. The rearrangement joins TRBV5-6 to TRBJ1-1; D call uncertain. The CDR3 loop spans 17 amino acids. CDR1 is SGHDT and CDR2 is YYEEEE in the germline V gene. With 0 bases removed from V and 0 bases from J, the gap between germline ends came to 15 bases. The CDR3 coding sequence is TGTGCCAGCAGCTTGGTAAAAGTGCGGGCCCTGAACACTGAAGCTTTCTTT. It translates to CASSLVKVRALNTEAFF.

The chain combines TRBV6-6 with TRBJ2-5, with D possibly TRBD1 on 6 matching bases. Trimming pared 5 bases from V and 3 bases from J, leaving 13 bases between. CDR1 is MNHNY, CDR2 SVGAGI, per germline (reference sequence). This CDR3 is built from 14 residues. CDR3 loop: CASSPWAGEETQYF. The CDR3 bases are TGTGCCAGCAGTCCGTGGGCAGGGGAAGAGACCCAGTACTTC.

This clone has more than one count but fewer than ten. This chain joins TRBV29-1 and TRBJ2-5; the D gene is possibly TRBD1 (6 bases). The CDR3 is 12 residues long. Trimming took off 5 bases at V and 1 base at J, with 8 bases between the two ends. Germline V gene sequence: CDR1 SQVTM, CDR2 ANQGSEA. The DNA for the CDR3 is TGCAGCGTTAAGACAGGCCAAGAGACCCAGTACTTC. Protein: CSVKTGQETQYF.

The chain is built from TRBV5-1 and TRBJ2-7; perhaps TRBD2 as D (5 bases). V was shortened by 0 bases and J by 0 bases, with 7 bases between the two germline ends. The CDR3 consists of 14 residues. Germline CDR1 SGHRS, CDR2 YFSETQ. The CDR3 bases are TGCGCCAGCAGCTTGGTTCGGGACTCCTACGAGCAGTACTTC. Translating gives CASSLVRDSYEQYF.

The chain combines TRBV4-3 with TRBJ1-4; D is undetermined. V was pared by 0 bases and J by 4 bases, with 18 bases between. CDR3 length equals 18 residues. Germline V gene data show CDR1 as LGHNA and CDR2 as YSLEER. The CDR3 spells CASSQDLPGPIFNEKLFF. The CDR3, as DNA: TGCGCCAGCAGCCAAGATCTCCCAGGCCCCATCTTTAATGAAAAACTGTTTTTT.

The V gene is TRBV30, the J gene TRBJ2-5; TRBD2 matches 8 bases. Trimming cost V 3 bases and J 4 bases; bases outside gene matches: 4. The CDR3 has 13 amino acids. The V gene's germline CDR1 is GTSNPN and CDR2 SVGIG (reference sequence). The CDR3 region has the DNA TGTGCCTGGAGCCGAGGACTAGCAGAGACCCAGTACTTC. Translating it yields CAWSRGLAETQYF.